These 30 T cell receptor beta chains were all obtained from the same sample, sequenced in a study of cytomegalovirus exposure and HLA in healthy donors. The PCR had 60 Vbeta and 13 Jbeta primers. Sequencing was performed with immunoSEQ multiplex PCR; in TCRdb, only in-frame clones are kept and a portion is missing. In the table there are about 150,000 clones, over 70% of which are singletons. The specimen was PBMCs. These receptors were collected from a man aged 25-40 years in good health and CMV-seronegative.

This clone was seen only once. The chain joins TRBV28 to TRBJ1-3; TRBD1 might be the D (5 bases). Germline V gives CDR1 MDHEN, CDR2 SYDVKM. The length of the CDR3 is 14 residues. V was shortened by 6 bases and J by 6 bases, with 15 bases between the two germline ends. Written as DNA, the CDR3 is TGTGCCAGCAGAAACCACAGGACCGAAAACACCATATATTTT. The encoded protein is CASRNHRTENTIYF.

This rearrangement joins TRBV7-9 to TRBJ1-1, with TRBD1 identical over 8 bases. Germline V gene sequence: CDR1 SEHNR, CDR2 FQNEAQ (reference sequence). The length of the CDR3 is 14 residues. V lost 4 bases, J lost 4 bases, and 5 bases stayed unmatched. The DNA for the CDR3 is TGTGCCAGCAGCTCATCGGACAGGGCCACTGAAGCTTTCTTT. Amino acids: CASSSSDRATEAFF.

V gene TRBV2 combines with J gene TRBJ1-2; 10 bases map to TRBD1. The CDR3 extends over 16 amino acids. V lost 2 bases to trimming and J lost 2 bases; unmatched junction nucleotides: 5. Germline lookup yields CDR1 SNHLY and CDR2 FYNNEI. CDR3 sequence: CASSESGQGVNYGYTF. In nucleotides, the CDR3 is TGTGCCAGCAGTGAATCCGGACAGGGGGTCAACTATGGCTACACCTTC.

V is TRBV5-4 and J is TRBJ1-2; TRBD1 aligns across 10 bases. CDR3 size: 15 residues. The V gene end was trimmed by 4 bases and the J gene end by 3 bases; junction bases not matched to a gene: 6. Germline CDR1 SGHNT, CDR2 YYREEE (reference sequence). The CDR3 DNA sequence: TGTGCCAGCAGCATGGACAGGGGGTTAGACTATGGCTACACCTTC. The encoded protein is CASSMDRGLDYGYTF.

The chain carries TRBV5-1 and TRBJ2-1; a weak D match, TRBD2 (5 bases). Trimming pared 4 bases from V and 12 bases from J, leaving 26 bases between. Germline CDR1 is SGHRS and CDR2 is YFSETQ. The CDR3 length is 16 residues. CDR3 DNA: TGCGCCAGCAGCGATAGAAGACGGGGTGGTATAGCGACGCAGTTCTTC. This sequence encodes CASSDRRRGGIATQFF.

This clone was detected once. Given the absence of the conserved phenylalanine or tryptophan at the CDR3 end, a read error is likely. This rearrangement joins TRBV27 to TRBJ2-7; D gene unclear. The germline V gene has CDR1 MNHEY and CDR2 SMNVEV (reference sequence). This CDR3 has 12 amino acids. V dropped 3 bases and J dropped 3 bases, with 6 bases sitting between them. The CDR3 is CASSFLGYEQYL. CDR3 nucleotides: TGTGCCAGCAGTTTTTTGGGCTACGAGCAGTACCTC.

This clone was detected once. The rearrangement links TRBV4-1 to TRBJ2-2; 7 bases line up with TRBD1. V was pared by 4 bases and J by 1 base, with 9 bases of the junction left unmatched. Germline values: CDR1 MGHRA, CDR2 YSYEKL. The CDR3 consists of 17 residues. The CDR3 nucleotides are TGCGCCAGCAGCCCCCGACAGGCAGGGGGGAACACCGGGGAGCTGTTTTTT. It is translated as CASSPRQAGGNTGELFF.

The chain joins TRBV5-1 to TRBJ2-1; D is unclear. There are 14 residues in the CDR3. V shed 2 bases and J shed 4 bases, with 10 bases lying between them. The germline V gene encodes CDR1 SGHRS and CDR2 YFSETQ. The CDR3 nucleotides read TGCGCCAGCAGCTTCTCCGACTCTTACAATGAGCAGTTCTTC. Its protein product is CASSFSDSYNEQFF.

The rearrangement uses TRBV13 and TRBJ2-7; 10 bases fit TRBD2. CDR1 PRHDT and CDR2 FYEKMQ come from the germline V gene (reference sequence). The junction had 6 bases not matched to a gene; V was cut back by 5 bases and J by 2 bases. The CDR3 spans 15 residues. The CDR3 is CASSRRTSGPYEQYF. As DNA, the CDR3 is TGTGCCAGCAGCCGTAGGACTAGCGGTCCCTACGAGCAGTACTTC.

The chain joins TRBV18 to TRBJ2-3; 7 positions match TRBD2. CDR1 and CDR2 from the germline V gene are KGHSH and LQKENI. J lost 0 bases, V lost 6 bases, and 9 bases had no gene match. CDR3 length: 16 amino acids. The DNA for the CDR3 is TGTGCCAGCTCCCTGACTCTAGCGGCTAGCACAGATACGCAGTATTTT. It translates to CASSLTLAASTDTQYF. Looking up the rest from reference TRBV18 and TRBJ2-3 gives the full variable domain: NAGVMQNPRHLVRRRGQEARLRCSPMKGHSHVYWYRQLPEEGLKFMVYLQKENIIDESGMPKERFSAEFPKEGPSILRIQQVVRGDSAAYFCASSLTLAASTDTQYFGPGTRLTVL.

The rearrangement links TRBV6-5 to TRBJ2-5; 8 bases line up with TRBD2. V shed 7 bases and J 9 bases; nucleotides not matched to a gene: 10. Germline assignment: CDR1 MNHEY and CDR2 SVGAGI. CDR3 size: 13 residues. CDR3 amino acids: CASKTSGGGAQYF. The DNA of the CDR3 is TGTGCCAGCAAAACTAGCGGAGGTGGGGCCCAGTACTTC.

There are a few counts of this clone. The V and J genes are TRBV7-8 and TRBJ2-1; 11 bases match TRBD2. V shed 7 bases, J shed 7 bases, and the junction held 6 bases outside the gene matches. Per the germline V gene, CDR1 is SGHVS and CDR2 is FQNEAQ. This CDR3 is 14 amino acids long. This CDR3 reads CASNPGLADNEQFF. For the CDR3, the DNA is TGTGCCAGCAACCCGGGACTAGCGGATAATGAGCAGTTCTTC.

The chain recombines TRBV5-1 with TRBJ2-3, with 10 positions matching TRBD2. Germline V gene lookup returns CDR1 SGHRS and CDR2 YFSETQ. The CDR3 loop spans 14 amino acids. Trimming cost V 3 bases and J 4 bases; bases outside gene matches: 2. The CDR3 is CASSSSGSSDTQYF. The CDR3 coding sequence is TGCGCCAGCAGCTCTAGCGGGAGTTCAGATACGCAGTATTTT.

As to this clone: At one end the junction does not follow the germline gene, possibly because of a read error. The CDR3 DNA reads TGTGCCGGCAGACCCGGGACTTCGCAAGAGACCCAGTACTTC. It encodes CAGRPGTSQETQYF. This chain links TRBV7-9 with TRBJ2-5; possible D gene TRBD2, 6 bases. CDR1 is SEHNR and CDR2 is FQNEAQ in the germline V gene (reference sequence). This CDR3 spans 14 amino acids.

The rearrangement links TRBV7-2 to TRBJ2-5, with 8 bases identical to TRBD2. The CDR3 totals 17 residues. Unmatched junction bases numbered 10, after V lost 0 bases and J lost 4 bases. CDR1 and CDR2 from the germline V gene are SGHTA and FQGNSA. CDR3 sequence: CASSLAGTRIGGETQYF. CDR3 DNA: TGTGCCAGCAGCTTAGCCGGGACTAGGATAGGAGGAGAGACCCAGTACTTC.

This clone was observed a few times. J is TRBJ2-3 and V is TRBV11-3, with a weak D call TRBD2 (6 bases). The CDR3 loop spans 15 amino acids. The germline V and J ends were trimmed by 2 bases and 3 bases, with 12 bases remaining between them. CDR1 and CDR2 (germline): SGHNT, YENEEA. CDR3 region: CASSLRNSGTDTQYF. In DNA, the CDR3 is TGTGCCAGCAGCTTAAGAAATAGCGGAACAGATACGCAGTATTTT.

V is TRBV5-6 and J is TRBJ1-5, with a tentative D call TRBD1 (5 bases). Trimming took 3 bases from V and 5 from J, leaving 12 bases between them. This CDR3 comprises 14 residues. Per germline, CDR1 SGHDT and CDR2 YYEEEE. The CDR3 is CASSSRGSDQPQHF. CDR3 DNA: TGTGCCAGCAGCTCTCGGGGGTCGGATCAGCCCCAGCATTTT. The complete variable domain, with remaining parts taken from reference TRBV5-6 and TRBJ1-5, reads DAGVTQSPTHLIKTRGQQVTLRCSPKSGHDTVSWYQQALGQGPQFIFQYYEEEERQRGNFPDRFSGHQFPNYSSELNVNALLLGDSALYLCASSSRGSDQPQHFGDGTRLSIL.

This clone has only one observation. The V call is TRBV7-6, the J call TRBJ2-2, with D maybe TRBD2 (5 bases). CDR3 length: 15 amino acids. CDR1 SGHVS and CDR2 FNYEAQ come from the germline V gene. V was clipped by 3 bases and J by 3 bases, with 11 bases between them. CDR3 sequence (DNA): TGTGCCAGCAGCTTTAGAACGGGATACACCGGGGAGCTGTTTTTT. Translated: CASSFRTGYTGELFF.

The chain recombines TRBV29-1 with TRBJ1-2; possibly TRBD1 for D (6 bases). Trimming cost V 7 bases and J 4 bases, with 22 bases left between them. Germline lookup yields CDR1 SQVTM and CDR2 ANQGSEA. The CDR3 totals 15 residues. The CDR3 nucleotides are TGCAGCGCCCATCGGGAGGGGGAGTCCGTCTATGGCTACACCTTC. Amino acids: CSAHREGESVYGYTF.

The V call is TRBV10-1, the J call TRBJ2-7; 9 nucleotides line up with TRBD1. The CDR3 has 14 residues. From germline, CDR1 is WNHNN and CDR2 SYGVQD (reference sequence). After removal of 6 bases from V and 3 bases from J, the junction contained 6 bases not matched to a gene. The CDR3, as DNA: TGCGCCAGCAGCCACACAGGGGGCCACTACGAGCAGTACTTC. This sequence encodes CASSHTGGHYEQYF.

The chain joins TRBV4-1 to TRBJ1-2; 7 bases map to TRBD1. In germline, CDR1 is MGHRA, CDR2 YSYEKL. V shed 3 bases and J 6 bases; nucleotides not matched to a gene: 13. There are 16 residues in the CDR3. The CDR3 reads CASSHREGQPNNGYTF. The CDR3, as DNA: TGCGCCAGCAGCCACCGCGAGGGACAGCCTAATAATGGCTACACCTTC.

The chain recombines TRBV7-2 with TRBJ2-3, with D tentatively TRBD2 (6 bases). With 5 bases removed from V and 5 bases from J, the gap between germline ends came to 17 bases. Per germline, CDR1 SGHTA and CDR2 FQGNSA. The CDR3 covers 15 residues. In nucleotides, the CDR3 is TGTGCCAGCAGCCCTTACGTAGCGGCGGGAGATACGCAGTATTTT. Translated: CASSPYVAAGDTQYF.

The sample holds a few counts of this clone. The rearrangement uses TRBV28 and TRBJ1-4; D is perhaps TRBD1 (5 bases). Trimming took 6 bases from V and 8 from J, leaving 25 bases between them. CDR3 length equals 17 residues. Germline V gene lookup returns CDR1 MDHEN and CDR2 SYDVKM. The chain's CDR3 is CASRIGGDSFPGEKLFF. The CDR3 DNA reads as TGTGCCAGCAGGATTGGGGGGGACTCCTTCCCCGGAGAAAAACTGTTTTTT.

The rearrangement links TRBV7-8 to TRBJ1-1, with D tentatively TRBD1 (5 bases). Germline-derived CDR1 and CDR2 are SGHVS and FQNEAQ. The CDR3 is made up of 15 amino acids. V was pared by 5 bases and J by 0 bases, with 13 bases between. DNA of the CDR3: TGTGCCAGCAGCCATGCTCGGACACTGAACACTGAAGCTTTCTTT. Its translation is CASSHARTLNTEAFF.

This chain uses TRBV5-4 with TRBJ2-7; 9 nucleotides align to TRBD2. Germline loops: CDR1 SGHNT, CDR2 YYREEE (reference sequence). After removal of 1 base from V and 5 bases from J, the junction contained 4 bases not matched to a gene. The CDR3 length is 14 residues. For the CDR3, the DNA is TGTGCCAGCAGCTTGCAGCGGGGGGTAAACGAGCAGTACTTC. It translates to CASSLQRGVNEQYF.

This chain's CDR3 is CASCYRGGEQYF. CDR3 DNA: TGTGCCAGCTGTTACAGGGGGGGCGAGCAGTACTTC. The chain has TRBV2 and TRBJ2-7; maybe TRBD1 (8 bases). The CDR3 covers 12 residues. Trimming cost V 8 bases and J 6 bases, with 14 bases left between them. The germline CDR1 and CDR2 sequences are SNHLY and FYNNEI.

This clone is medium-sized in the sample. V is TRBV7-9 and J is TRBJ1-2; D is unresolved. The CDR3 is 14 amino acids. Germline CDR1 and CDR2: SEHNR and FQNEAQ (reference sequence). Trimming shortened V by 6 bases and J by 6 bases, and 17 bases separated the two germline ends. The CDR3 DNA sequence: TGTGCCAGCAGTCTCGCCGAGGTTTCTAATGGCTACACCTTC. Amino acids: CASSLAEVSNGYTF. The whole variable domain, filled in from reference TRBV7-9 and TRBJ1-2, reads DTGVSQNPRHKITKRGQNVTFRCDPISEHNRLYWYRQTLGQGPEFLTYFQNEAQLEKSRLLSDRFSAERPKGSFSTLEIQRTEQGDSAMYLCASSLAEVSNGYTFGSGTRLTVV.

The V gene is TRBV27, the J gene TRBJ1-2; D unresolved. CDR3 length equals 14 residues. The germline V gene has CDR1 MNHEY and CDR2 SMNVEV (reference sequence). V shed 5 bases and J shed 3 bases, with 13 bases lying between them. CDR3 in DNA: TGTGCCAGCAGTCCCCTAGCAAGGGACTATGGCTACACCTTC. It encodes CASSPLARDYGYTF.

This chain joins TRBV19 and TRBJ1-1; 8 positions match TRBD1. Per the germline V gene, CDR1 is LNHDA and CDR2 is SQIVND (reference sequence). The V and J ends lost 4 bases and 3 bases, in that order; junction bases with no gene match: 4. The CDR3 has 14 amino acids. The CDR3 DNA follows: TGTGCCAGTAGTACCGGACAGGGATACACTGAAGCTTTCTTT. This gives the protein CASSTGQGYTEAFF.

The table lists this clone with a count of one. This chain links TRBV5-6 with TRBJ1-6; 8 nucleotides align to TRBD1. This CDR3 has 17 amino acids. V gave up 4 bases and J gave up 9 bases; unmatched junction bases: 15. The germline gives CDR1 SGHDT, CDR2 YYEEEE. CDR3 DNA sequence: TGTGCCAGCAGCCTCGATTTGGGAGACAGGGGTGGTTCACCCCTCCACTTT. Protein: CASSLDLGDRGGSPLHF. The whole variable domain, filled in from reference TRBV5-6 and TRBJ1-6, reads DAGVTQSPTHLIKTRGQQVTLRCSPKSGHDTVSWYQQALGQGPQFIFQYYEEEERQRGNFPDRFSGHQFPNYSSELNVNALLLGDSALYLCASSLDLGDRGGSPLHFGNGTRLTVT.